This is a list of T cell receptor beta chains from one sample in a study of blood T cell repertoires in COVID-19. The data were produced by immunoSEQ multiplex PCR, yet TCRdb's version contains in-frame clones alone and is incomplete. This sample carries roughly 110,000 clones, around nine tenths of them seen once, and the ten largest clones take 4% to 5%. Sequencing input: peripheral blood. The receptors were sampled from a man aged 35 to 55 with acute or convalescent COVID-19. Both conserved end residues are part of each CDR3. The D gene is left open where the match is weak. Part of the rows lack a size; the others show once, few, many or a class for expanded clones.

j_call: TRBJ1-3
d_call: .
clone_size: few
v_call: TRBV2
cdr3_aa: CASTLWGRQDTHSGNTIYF
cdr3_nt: TGTGCCAGCACCCTCTGGGGCAGGCAGGACACTCACTCTGGAAACACCATATATTTT

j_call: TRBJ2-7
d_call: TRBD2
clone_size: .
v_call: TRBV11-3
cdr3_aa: CASSTTSGGAGEQYF
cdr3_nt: TGTGCCAGCAGCACGACTAGCGGGGGGGCCGGCGAGCAGTACTTC

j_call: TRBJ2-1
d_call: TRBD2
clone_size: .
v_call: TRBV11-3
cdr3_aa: CASSLSSGGPNEQFF
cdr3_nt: TGTGCCAGCAGCTTATCGAGCGGGGGGCCCAATGAGCAGTTCTTC

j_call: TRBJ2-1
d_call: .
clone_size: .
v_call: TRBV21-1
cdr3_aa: CASSPPRASSYNEQFF
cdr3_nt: TGTGCCAGCAGCCCCCCTCGCGCGAGCTCCTACAATGAGCAGTTCTTC

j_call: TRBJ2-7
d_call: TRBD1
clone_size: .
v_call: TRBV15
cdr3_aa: CATSIGRDRGRNEQYF
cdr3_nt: TGTGCCACCAGCATAGGAAGGGACAGGGGGCGAAACGAGCAGTACTTC

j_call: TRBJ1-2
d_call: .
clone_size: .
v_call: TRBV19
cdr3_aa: CASSMLMGDYGYTF
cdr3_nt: TGTGCCAGTAGTATGCTAATGGGAGATTATGGCTACACCTTC

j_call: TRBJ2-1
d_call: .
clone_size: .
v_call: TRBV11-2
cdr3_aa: CASSLIGRVDNEQFF
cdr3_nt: TGTGCCAGCAGCTTAATCGGCAGGGTGGACAATGAGCAGTTCTTC

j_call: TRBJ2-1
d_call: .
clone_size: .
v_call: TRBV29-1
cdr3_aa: CSVALDTVSYNEQFF
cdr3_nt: TGCAGCGTTGCCTTGGACACCGTCTCCTACAATGAGCAGTTCTTC

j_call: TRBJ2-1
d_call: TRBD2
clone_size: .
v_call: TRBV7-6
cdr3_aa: CASSLGAGGGYNEQFF
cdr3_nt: TGTGCCAGCAGCTTGGGAGCGGGAGGGGGATACAATGAGCAGTTCTTC

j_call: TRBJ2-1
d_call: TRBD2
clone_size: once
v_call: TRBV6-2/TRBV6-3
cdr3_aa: CASSWGGYNEQFF
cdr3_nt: TGTGCCAGCAGTTGGGGGGGGTACAATGAGCAGTTCTTC

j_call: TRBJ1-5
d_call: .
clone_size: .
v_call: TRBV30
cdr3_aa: CAWSVGASGNQPQHF
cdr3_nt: TGTGCCTGGAGTGTAGGGGCGAGTGGCAATCAGCCCCAGCATTTT

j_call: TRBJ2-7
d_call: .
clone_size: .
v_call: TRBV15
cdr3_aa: CATTKKGGYEQYF
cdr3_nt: TGTGCCACCACTAAAAAGGGAGGATACGAGCAGTACTTC

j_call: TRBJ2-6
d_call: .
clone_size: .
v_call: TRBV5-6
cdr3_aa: CASSTTSSGANVLTF
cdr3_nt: TGTGCCAGCAGCACAACTAGCTCTGGGGCCAACGTCCTGACTTTC

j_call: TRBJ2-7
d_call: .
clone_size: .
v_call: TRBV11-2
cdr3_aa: CASSLSRSYEQYF
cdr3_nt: TGTGCCAGCAGCCTAAGCCGTTCCTACGAGCAGTACTTC

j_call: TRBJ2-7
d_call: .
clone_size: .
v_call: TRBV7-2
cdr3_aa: CASSLAGDSPYEQYF
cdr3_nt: TGTGCCAGCAGCTTAGCCGGTGACAGCCCCTACGAGCAGTACTTC

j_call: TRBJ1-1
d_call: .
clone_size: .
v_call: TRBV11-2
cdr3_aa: CASSLTRDTEAFF
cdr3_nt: TGTGCCAGCAGCTTAACGAGGGACACTGAAGCTTTCTTT

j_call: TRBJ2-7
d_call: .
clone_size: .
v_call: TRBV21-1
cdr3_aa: CASSQKGGGYEQYF
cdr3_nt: TGTGCCAGCAGCCAAAAAGGGGGTGGCTACGAGCAGTACTTC

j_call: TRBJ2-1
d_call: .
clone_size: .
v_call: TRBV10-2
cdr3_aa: CASSGTYYNEQFF
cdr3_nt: TGCGCCAGCAGCGGGACATATTACAATGAGCAGTTCTTC

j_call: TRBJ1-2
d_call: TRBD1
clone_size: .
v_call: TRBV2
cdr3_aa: CASESDRETYLTF
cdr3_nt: TGTGCCAGCGAATCGGACAGGGAAACTTACCTCACCTTC

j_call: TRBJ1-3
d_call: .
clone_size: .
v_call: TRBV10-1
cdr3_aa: CASFERSSLENTIYF
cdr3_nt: TGCGCCAGCTTCGAAAGGAGTTCGTTAGAAAACACCATATATTTT

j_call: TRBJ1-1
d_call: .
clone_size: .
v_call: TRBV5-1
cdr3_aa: CASSASGSGTEAFF
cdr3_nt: TGCGCCAGCAGCGCCTCGGGGTCGGGCACTGAAGCTTTCTTT

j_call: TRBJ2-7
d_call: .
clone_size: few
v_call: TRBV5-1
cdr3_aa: CASSLAVDSYEQYF
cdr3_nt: TGCGCCAGCAGCTTGGCCGTGGACAGCTACGAGCAGTACTTC

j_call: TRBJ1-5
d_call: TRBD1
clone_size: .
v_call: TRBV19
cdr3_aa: CASSITGVGNQPQHF
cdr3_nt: TGTGCCAGTAGTATTACAGGGGTGGGCAATCAGCCCCAGCATTTT

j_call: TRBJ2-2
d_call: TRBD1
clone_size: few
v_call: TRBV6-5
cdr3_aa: CASVRDRLNGELFF
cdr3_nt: TGTGCCAGCGTCCGGGACAGGCTGAACGGGGAGCTGTTTTTT

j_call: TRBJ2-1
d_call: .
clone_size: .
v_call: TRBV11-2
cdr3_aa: CASSLELISSYNEQFF
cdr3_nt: TGTGCCAGCAGCTTAGAGCTGATTAGCTCCTACAATGAGCAGTTCTTC

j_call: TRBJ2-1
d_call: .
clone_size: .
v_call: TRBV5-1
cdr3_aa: CASSLSRRAVEDISSYNEQFF
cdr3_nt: TGCGCCAGCAGCTTGTCCCGCAGGGCAGTCGAGGACATTAGCTCCTACAATGAGCAGTTCTTC

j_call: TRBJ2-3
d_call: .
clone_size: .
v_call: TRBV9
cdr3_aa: CASSVTGDTQYF
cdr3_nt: TGTGCCAGCAGCGTAACTGGAGATACGCAGTATTTT

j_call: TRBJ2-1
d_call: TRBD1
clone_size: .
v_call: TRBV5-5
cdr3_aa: CASSVQGFYNEQFF
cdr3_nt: TGTGCCAGCAGCGTACAGGGGTTCTACAATGAGCAGTTCTTC

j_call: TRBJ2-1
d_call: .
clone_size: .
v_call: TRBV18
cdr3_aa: CASSPPVGTGKYNEQFF
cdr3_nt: TGTGCCAGCTCACCACCAGTGGGAACAGGGAAATACAATGAGCAGTTCTTC

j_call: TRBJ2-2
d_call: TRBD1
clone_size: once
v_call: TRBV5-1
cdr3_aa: CASSPNGQGVNTGELFF
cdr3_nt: TGCGCCAGCAGCCCCAATGGACAGGGGGTCAACACCGGGGAGCTGTTTTTT

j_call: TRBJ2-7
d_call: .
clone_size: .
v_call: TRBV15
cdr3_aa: CATSSFASGTPYEQYF
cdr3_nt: TGTGCCACCAGCAGCTTCGCCTCCGGGACACCCTACGAGCAGTACTTC

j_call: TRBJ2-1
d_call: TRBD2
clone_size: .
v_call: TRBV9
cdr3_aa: CASSVVTSGDNEQFF
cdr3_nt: TGTGCCAGCAGCGTGGTTACTAGCGGGGACAATGAGCAGTTCTTC

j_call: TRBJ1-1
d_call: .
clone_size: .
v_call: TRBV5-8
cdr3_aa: CASSLAWQGTEAFF
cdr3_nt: TGTGCCAGCAGCTTGGCCTGGCAGGGCACTGAAGCTTTCTTT

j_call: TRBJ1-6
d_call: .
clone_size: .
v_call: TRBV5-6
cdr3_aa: CASKDPSHNSPLHF
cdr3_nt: TGTGCCAGCAAGGATCCTAGTCATAATTCACCCCTCCACTTT

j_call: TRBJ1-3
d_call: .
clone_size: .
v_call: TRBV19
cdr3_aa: CASTGDTIYF
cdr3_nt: TGTGCCAGTACGGGGGACACCATATATTTT

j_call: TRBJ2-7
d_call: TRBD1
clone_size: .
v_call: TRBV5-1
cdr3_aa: CASSLGDRDYEQYF
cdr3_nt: TGCGCCAGCAGCTTGGGCGACAGGGACTACGAGCAGTACTTC

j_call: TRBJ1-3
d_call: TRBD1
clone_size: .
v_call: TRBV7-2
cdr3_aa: CASSNRDRDFGNTIYF
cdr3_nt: TGTGCCAGCAGCAACCGGGACAGGGATTTTGGAAACACCATATATTTT

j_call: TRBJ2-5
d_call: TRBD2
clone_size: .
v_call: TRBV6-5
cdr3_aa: CASSYEGRDETQYF
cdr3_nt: TGTGCCAGCAGTTATGAAGGGAGGGACGAGACCCAGTACTTC

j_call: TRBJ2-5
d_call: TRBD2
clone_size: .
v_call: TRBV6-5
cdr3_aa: CASSRIGTRETQYF
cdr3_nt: TGTGCCAGCAGCCGGATTGGGACTAGAGAGACCCAGTACTTC

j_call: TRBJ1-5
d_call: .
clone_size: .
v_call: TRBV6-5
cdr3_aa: CASSPAGEYQPQHF
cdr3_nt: TGTGCCAGCAGCCCCGCCGGAGAATATCAGCCCCAGCATTTT

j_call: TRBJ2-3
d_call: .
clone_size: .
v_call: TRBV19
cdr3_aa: CASSAGGLVGTDTQYF
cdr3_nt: TGTGCCAGTAGTGCAGGGGGACTAGTTGGCACAGATACGCAGTATTTT

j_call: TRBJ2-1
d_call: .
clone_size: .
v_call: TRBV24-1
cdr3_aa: CATSDSYDNEQFF
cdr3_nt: TGTGCCACCAGTGACTCCTACGACAATGAGCAGTTCTTC

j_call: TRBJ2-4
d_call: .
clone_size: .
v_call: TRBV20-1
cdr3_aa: CSASPGIGNIQYF
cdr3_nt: TGCAGTGCTAGTCCAGGGATCGGAAACATTCAGTACTTC

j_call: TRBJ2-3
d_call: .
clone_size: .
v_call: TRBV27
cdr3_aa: CASKSLTLITDTQYF
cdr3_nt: TGTGCCAGCAAGAGCTTAACCCTGATCACAGATACGCAGTATTTT

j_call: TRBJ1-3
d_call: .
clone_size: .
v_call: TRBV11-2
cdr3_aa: CASSLVGQLTISGNTIYF
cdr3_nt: TGTGCCAGCAGCTTAGTCGGACAGCTCACTATCTCTGGAAACACCATATATTTT

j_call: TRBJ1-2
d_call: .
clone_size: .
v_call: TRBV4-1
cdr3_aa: CASSQDKGVGYGYTF
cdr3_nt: TGCGCCAGCAGCCAAGACAAGGGGGTGGGCTATGGCTACACCTTC

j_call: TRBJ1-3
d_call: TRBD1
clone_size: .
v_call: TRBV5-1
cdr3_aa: CASSLRGQGSSGNTIYF
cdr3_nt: TGCGCCAGCAGCTTGAGGGGACAGGGTTCCTCTGGAAACACCATATATTTT

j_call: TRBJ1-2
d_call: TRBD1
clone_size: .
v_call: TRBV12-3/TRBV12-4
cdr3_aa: CASRLGQHSGYTF
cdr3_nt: TGTGCCAGCAGGCTGGGACAGCATAGCGGCTACACCTTC

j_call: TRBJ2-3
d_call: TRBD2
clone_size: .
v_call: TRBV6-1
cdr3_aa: CASSEGGRGGDTQYF
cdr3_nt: TGTGCCAGCAGTGAAGGCGGGAGGGGAGGAGATACGCAGTATTTT

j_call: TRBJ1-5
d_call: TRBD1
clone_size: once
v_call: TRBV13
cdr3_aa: CASSYRGPNQPQHF
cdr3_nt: TGTGCCAGCAGCTACAGGGGCCCGAATCAGCCCCAGCATTTT

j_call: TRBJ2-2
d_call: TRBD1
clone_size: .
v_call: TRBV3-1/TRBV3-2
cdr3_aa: CASSHGPGTGGTGELFF
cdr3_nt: TGTGCCAGCAGCCATGGCCCCGGGACAGGGGGCACCGGGGAGCTGTTTTTT

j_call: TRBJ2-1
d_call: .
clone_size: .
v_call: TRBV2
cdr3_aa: CASSEATRHSSYNEQFF
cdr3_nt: TGTGCCAGCAGTGAAGCGACTAGGCACAGCTCCTACAATGAGCAGTTCTTC

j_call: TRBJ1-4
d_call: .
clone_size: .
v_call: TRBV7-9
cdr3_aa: CASSSTGTTNEKLFF
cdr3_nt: TGTGCCAGCAGCTCCACAGGGACAACTAATGAAAAACTGTTTTTT

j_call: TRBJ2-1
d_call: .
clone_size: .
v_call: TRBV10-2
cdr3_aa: CASSESLAGAYNKQFF
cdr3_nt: TGCGCCAGCAGTGAGTCCTTGGCGGGTGCATACAATAAGCAGTTCTTC